Each of the 29 T cell receptor beta chains below was sequenced from the same sample in a study of T-cell reconstitution after alpha-beta-depleted transplantation in children. TCRbeta library construction was performed incorporating unique molecular identifiers. TCRdb itself ran the PCR reads through MiXCR, one entry per CDR3 protein. This table holds over 150,000 distinct CDR3 sequences, roughly 6.5% found once. Source: PBMCs, taken before TCRalphabeta/CD19-depleted stem cell transplant. Receptors were obtained from a girl less than two years old with combined immunodeficiency, due to receive a stem cell transplant.

This clonotype was counted many times. This chain links TRBV10-3 with TRBJ1-4; TRBD1 agrees at 8 bases. V gave up 0 bases and J gave up 6 bases; unmatched junction bases: 9. From germline, CDR1 is ENHRY and CDR2 SYGVKD. The CDR3 has 17 residues. Here the CDR3 DNA reads TGTGCCATCAGTGAGTCCTCACGACAGGGGAGATATGAAAAACTGTTTTTT. Encoded protein: CAISESSRQGRYEKLFF.

This clonotype was observed many times. V gene TRBV12-3 or TRBV12-4 combines with J gene TRBJ2-3; 12 bases fit TRBD2. V shed 6 bases, J shed 8 bases, and the junction held 9 bases outside the gene matches. The CDR3 contains 15 residues. The CDR3 DNA is TGTGCCAGCAGCCTTACTAGCGGGGGGAGGGGTACGCAGTATTTT. It codes for CASSLTSGGRGTQYF.

This clonotype has only a few counts. This rearrangement joins TRBV25-1 to TRBJ2-5; D unclear. Germline V gene data show CDR1 as MGHDK and CDR2 as SYGVNS. The CDR3 totals 15 residues. Trimming removed 2 bases from V and 5 bases from J, with 15 bases in between. The CDR3 nucleotides read TGTGCCAGCAGTGAACGGAGAATCTTGTGGGAGACCCAGTACTTC. This sequence encodes CASSERRILWETQYF. The variable domain in full, with the rest retrieved from reference TRBV25-1 and TRBJ2-5, is EADIYQTPRYLVIGTGKKITLECSQTMGHDKMYWYQQDPGMELHLIHYSYGVNSTEKGDLSSESTVSRIRTEHFPLTLESARPSHTSQYLCASSERRILWETQYFGPGTRLLVL.

The genes are TRBV24-1 and TRBJ2-7, with TRBD2 matching over 8 bases. V trimming: 9 bases; J trimming: 2 bases; junction bases outside the gene matches: 5. The CDR3 has 13 amino acids. Germline V gene lookup returns CDR1 KGHDR and CDR2 SFDVKD. CDR3 in amino acids: CATRGGATYEQYF. For the CDR3, the DNA is TGTGCCACCCGGGGGGGGGCTACCTACGAGCAGTACTTC.

This clonotype has at least ten counts. The chain has TRBV9 and TRBJ2-7; perhaps TRBD2 as D (6 bases). Germline V CDR1 and CDR2: SGDLS, YYNGEE. The CDR3 runs 12 residues. V shed 4 bases and J shed 7 bases, with 12 bases lying between them. CDR3 protein: CASSFEGGEQYF. DNA of the CDR3: TGTGCCAGCAGCTTTGAGGGAGGAGAGCAGTACTTC.

This clonotype was recorded at least ten times. This sequence joins TRBV29-1 and TRBJ2-1, with TRBD1 identical over 9 bases. CDR3 length: 14 residues. Germline V gives CDR1 SQVTM, CDR2 ANQGSEA. With V trimmed by 6 bases and J by 7 bases, 10 bases remained unmatched. CDR3 protein: CSVARQGGWNEQFF. The CDR3 bases are TGCAGCGTCGCTAGACAGGGGGGATGGAATGAGCAGTTCTTC.

This clonotype was seen many times. This sequence joins TRBV9 and TRBJ2-7, with unresolved D. The germline CDR1 and CDR2 sequences are SGDLS and YYNGEE. Trimming removed 2 bases at V and 3 bases at J, with 12 bases between. The CDR3 runs 14 residues. The CDR3 DNA follows: TGTGCCAGCAGCGTCGCCCAAGGGAACTACGAGCAGTACTTC. Translating it yields CASSVAQGNYEQYF.

This clonotype occurred many times. Here the CDR3 reads CSATSGTGAINEQFF. The CDR3 DNA is TGCAGTGCTACATCCGGGACAGGGGCTATCAATGAGCAGTTCTTC. V usage is TRBV20-1 and J usage is TRBJ2-1; 10 nucleotides match TRBD1. The CDR3 loop spans 15 amino acids. The V segment lost 4 bases and the J segment 6 bases; nucleotides outside the gene matches: 9. The germline V gene encodes CDR1 DFQATT and CDR2 SNEGSKA (reference sequence).

This clonotype was counted ten times or more. V and J are TRBV29-1 and TRBJ2-2; 9 bases are a match to TRBD1. Trimming took 0 bases from V and 6 from J; bases not matched to a gene: 5. The CDR3 sequence is 15 residues long. Germline CDR1 and CDR2: SQVTM and ANQGSEA. Written as DNA, the CDR3 is TGCAGCGTTGAAGAGGGGACAGGGTCCCCCGGGGAGCTGTTTTTT. Protein sequence: CSVEEGTGSPGELFF.

Concerning this clonotype: A read error may be the cause here, since a much bigger clone is one base away. DNA for the CDR3: TGCAGTGCTAGAGATGGACAGGGGGGGTTCCCCTACGAGCAGTACTTC. Translation gives CSARDGQGGFPYEQYF. This chain joins TRBV20-1 and TRBJ2-7, with TRBD1 identical over 10 bases. Trimming removed 0 bases from V and 2 bases from J; junction bases left unmatched: 7. This CDR3 comprises 16 residues. Germline values: CDR1 DFQATT, CDR2 SNEGSKA (reference sequence).

This clonotype was found many times. The CDR3 DNA follows: TGTGCCAGCAGCTTCTACGGGGTGAACACTGAAGCTTTCTTT. It translates to CASSFYGVNTEAFF. The genes are TRBV7-9 and TRBJ1-1; D is unclear. This CDR3 region has 14 residues. Trimming stripped 3 bases from V and 0 bases from J, with 8 bases between. Germline V gives CDR1 SEHNR, CDR2 FQNEAQ (reference sequence).

In the case of this clonotype: Compared with germline, one end of the junction differs, possibly owing to a read error. This chain joins TRBV7-9 and TRBJ2-5, with TRBD2 identical over 10 bases. Germline V gene data show CDR1 as SEHNR and CDR2 as FQNEAQ (reference sequence). The CDR3 length is 14 residues. The chain's CDR3 is CASSPGLAEETQCF. In DNA form, the CDR3 reads TGTGCCAGCAGCCCCGGACTAGCGGAAGAGACCCAGTGCTTC.

This clonotype was seen many times. The V call is TRBV5-1, the J call TRBJ2-7; 8 bases are a match to TRBD2. The V gene end was trimmed by 6 bases and the J gene end by 0 bases; junction bases not matched to a gene: 8. The CDR3 runs 15 residues. Germline loops: CDR1 SGHRS, CDR2 YFSETQ. CDR3 nucleotides: TGCGCCAGCACCTCGGCCGGGGGGGACTCCTACGAGCAGTACTTC. Its protein is CASTSAGGDSYEQYF. The complete variable domain, with remaining parts taken from reference TRBV5-1 and TRBJ2-7, reads KAGVTQTPRYLIKTRGQQVTLSCSPISGHRSVSWYQQTPGQGLQFLFEYFSETQRNKGNFPGRFSGRQFSNSRSEMNVSTLELGDSALYLCASTSAGGDSYEQYFGPGTRLTVT.

The chain joins TRBV28 to TRBJ2-1; a weak D match, TRBD2 (5 bases). Germline CDR1 is MDHEN and CDR2 is SYDVKM. The CDR3 loop spans 17 amino acids. V was trimmed by 3 bases and J by 3 bases, leaving 18 bases between them. The CDR3 is CASSFLSLGVDYNEQFF. CDR3 sequence (DNA): TGTGCCAGCAGTTTTCTTAGCCTCGGGGTTGACTACAATGAGCAGTTCTTC.

This clonotype was counted at least ten times. The rearrangement joins TRBV28 to TRBJ2-7, with 13 bases fitting TRBD2. Germline CDR1 is MDHEN and CDR2 is SYDVKM. This CDR3 comprises 16 residues. Trimming cost V 3 bases and J 4 bases; bases outside gene matches: 6. CDR3 sequence (DNA): TGTGCCAGCAGTTTCTTTCCGACTAGCGGGAGGTACGAGCAGTACTTC. Translation: CASSFFPTSGRYEQYF.

DNA for the CDR3: TGCAGTGCTAGTAGGCTCCTCCTGGGGGTAGCGGCCTACGAGCAGTACTTC. Amino acid sequence: CSASRLLLGVAAYEQYF. The chain carries TRBV20-1 and TRBJ2-7; D is possibly TRBD2 (6 bases). V dropped 3 bases and J dropped 2 bases, with 23 bases sitting between them. Germline assignment: CDR1 DFQATT and CDR2 SNEGSKA (reference sequence). This CDR3 is built from 17 residues.

As for this clonotype: A much bigger clone sits one base away, suggesting this may be a read error. The chain links TRBV19 to TRBJ2-1; no clear D gene. V lost 10 bases and J lost 12, with 22 bases in between. The CDR3 is made up of 13 amino acids. Germline values: CDR1 LNHDA, CDR2 SQIVND (reference sequence). The CDR3 bases are TGTGCCACAGAGGCGCCCGCGGACGATGGGCAGTTCTTC. It yields the protein CATEAPADDGQFF.

This clonotype came up many times. The chain links TRBV5-6 to TRBJ2-3; D is perhaps TRBD1 (6 bases). The CDR3 totals 14 residues. Looked up from germline, CDR1 is SGHDT and CDR2 is YYEEEE. Between the trimmed V and J ends, which lost 0 bases and 5 bases, there was a span of 10 bases. The DNA of the CDR3 is TGTGCCAGCAGCTTGGGACGAGGGGGAGATACGCAGTATTTT. It encodes CASSLGRGGDTQYF.

This clonotype was seen repeatedly, ten times or more. This rearrangement joins TRBV20-1 to TRBJ2-7; possible D gene TRBD1, 6 bases. Per germline, CDR1 DFQATT and CDR2 SNEGSKA (reference sequence). Deletions cut 1 base from V and 0 bases from J, with 10 bases between. CDR3 length: 14 residues. CDR3: CSARGQAHSYEQYF. Written as DNA, the CDR3 is TGCAGTGCTAGAGGACAGGCGCACTCCTACGAGCAGTACTTC.

This clonotype was seen repeatedly, ten times or more. The chain employs TRBV7-3 and TRBJ2-1; 7 positions match TRBD2. The CDR3 is 16 amino acids. Germline V gene sequence: CDR1 SGHTA, CDR2 FQGTGA. V lost 2 bases to trimming and J lost 7 bases; unmatched junction nucleotides: 11. The CDR3 loop reads CASSLYFGEGKNEQFF. The CDR3 DNA sequence: TGTGCCAGCAGCTTATATTTCGGGGAGGGGAAGAATGAGCAGTTCTTC.

This clonotype has a handful of counts. The rearrangement links TRBV5-6 to TRBJ2-7; 11 nucleotides match TRBD2. CDR1 and CDR2 (germline): SGHDT, YYEEEE. The ends lost 5 bases at V and 3 bases at J; junction bases unmatched: 10. The CDR3 spans 16 residues. The CDR3: CASSETSGILLYEQYF. The DNA for the CDR3 is TGTGCCAGCAGTGAGACTAGCGGGATTCTCCTCTACGAGCAGTACTTC.

This clonotype showed up many times. The V gene is TRBV6-2 or TRBV6-3, the J gene TRBJ2-1; maybe TRBD2 (5 bases). CDR1 is MNHEY, CDR2 SVGEGT, per germline. The V end lost 6 bases, the J end lost 4 bases, and 19 bases lay between the germline ends. This CDR3 has 16 amino acids. The CDR3: CASSLLYEGNYNEQFF. CDR3 DNA sequence: TGTGCCAGCAGCCTCCTATACGAGGGAAATTACAATGAGCAGTTCTTC.

The table lists this clonotype with many counts. J is TRBJ2-7 and V is TRBV4-2; TRBD2 aligns across 8 bases. The V and J ends lost 6 bases and 1 base, in that order; junction bases with no gene match: 5. From germline, CDR1 is LGHNA and CDR2 YNFKEQ. CDR3 length: 14 residues. The CDR3 region is CASSQQRESYEQYF. In DNA form, the CDR3 reads TGTGCCAGCAGTCAGCAGCGGGAGTCCTACGAGCAGTACTTC.

This clonotype was counted ten times or more. The chain couples TRBV27 to TRBJ2-1, with D possibly TRBD2 on 5 matching bases. The CDR3 is 15 amino acids. V dropped 6 bases and J dropped 7 bases, with 19 bases sitting between them. Germline V CDR1 and CDR2: MNHEY, SMNVEV (reference sequence). The CDR3 reads CASSSPSGLSNEQFF. The CDR3 nucleotides are TGTGCCAGCAGCTCCCCAAGCGGCCTATCAAATGAGCAGTTCTTC.

The gene calls are TRBV6-2 or TRBV6-3 and TRBJ2-3; tentatively, D is TRBD2 (5 bases). This CDR3 spans 14 amino acids. Germline values: CDR1 MNHEY, CDR2 SVGEGT. The V end lost 5 bases, the J end lost 0 bases, and 9 bases lay between the germline ends. CDR3 sequence reads: CASSRGISTDTQYF. CDR3 sequence (DNA): TGTGCCAGCAGTCGGGGAATTAGCACAGATACGCAGTATTTT.

With regard to this clonotype: This may stem from a read error, because a much larger clone lies one nucleotide away. The chain employs TRBV20-1 and TRBJ2-1; 8 positions agree with TRBD1. Germline V gene data show CDR1 as DFQATT and CDR2 as SNEGSKA (reference sequence). This CDR3 region has 15 residues. CDR3 loop: CCARPPGTGDNEQFF. The CDR3 DNA reads as TGCTGTGCTAGACCCCCCGGGACAGGCGACAATGAGCAGTTCTTC.

The chain combines TRBV11-2 with TRBJ1-2, with TRBD1 identical over 9 bases. Per germline, CDR1 SGHAT and CDR2 FQNNGV. With 4 bases clipped from V and 8 bases from J, the junction kept 8 bases outside the gene matches. This CDR3 comprises 14 residues. DNA of the CDR3: TGTGCCAGCAGCTACTCCGGGACAGGGTACGGCTACACCTTC. It translates to CASSYSGTGYGYTF.

Ten or more counts support this clonotype. The V gene is TRBV9, the J gene TRBJ2-1; no definite D call. The CDR3 is 14 amino acids. Germline V CDR1 and CDR2: SGDLS, YYNGEE. V was trimmed by 5 bases and J by 4 bases, leaving 13 bases between them. This CDR3 is CASSPLVVYNEQFF. CDR3 nucleotides: TGTGCCAGCAGTCCGCTTGTTGTTTACAATGAGCAGTTCTTC. Full variable domain (rest looked up from reference TRBV9 and TRBJ2-1): DSGVTQTPKHLITATGQRVTLRCSPRSGDLSVYWYQQSLDQGLQFLIQYYNGEERAKGNILERFSAQQFPDLHSELNLSSLELGDSALYFCASSPLVVYNEQFFGPGTRLTVL.

This clonotype came up many times. J is TRBJ2-1 and V is TRBV12-1. TRBV12-1 counts as a pseudogene. This CDR3 region has 12 residues. This CDR3 reads CASFNGSNEQFF. The CDR3 DNA reads TGTGCCAGCTTCAATGGCAGCAATGAGCAGTTCTTC.